This TCR beta chain was recovered during a study of blood T cell repertoires in COVID-19. Generated by immunoSEQ multiplex PCR, the TCRdb table keeps only in-frame clones and is missing some. The sample holds 110,000 or so clones; about 88% are singletons and the top ten take almost 8.5%. Between the trimmed V and J ends, which lost 0 bases and 7 bases, there was a span of 15 bases. Germline V lookup: CDR1 LGHNA, CDR2 YSLEER. The CDR3 has 16 residues. Sequenced: peripheral blood. The sequence was obtained from a woman in her seventies who had recovered from COVID-19. The chain combines TRBV4-3 with TRBJ2-2; D might be TRBD2 (5 bases). The CDR3 is CASSQDPDGMGGELFF. The DNA for the CDR3 is TGCGCCAGCAGCCAAGATCCCGACGGGATGGGCGGGGAGCTGTTTTTT.